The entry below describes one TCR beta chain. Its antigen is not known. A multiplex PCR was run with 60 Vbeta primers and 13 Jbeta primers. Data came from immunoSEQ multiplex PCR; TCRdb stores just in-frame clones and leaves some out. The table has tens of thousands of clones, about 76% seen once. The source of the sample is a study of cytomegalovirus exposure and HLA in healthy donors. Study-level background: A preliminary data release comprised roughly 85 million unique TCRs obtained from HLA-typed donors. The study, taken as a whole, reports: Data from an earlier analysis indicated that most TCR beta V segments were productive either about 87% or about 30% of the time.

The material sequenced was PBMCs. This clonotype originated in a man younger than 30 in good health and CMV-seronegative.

CDR3 amino acids: CAWSSGTGTLGDYGYTF. DNA of the CDR3: TGTGCCTGGAGCTCCGGGACAGGGACCCTAGGGGACTATGGCTACACCTTC. The chain recombines TRBV30 with TRBJ1-2, with 9 nucleotides matching TRBD1. The junction had 14 bases not matched to a gene; V was cut back by 3 bases and J by 3 bases. The CDR3 runs 17 residues. Germline assignment: CDR1 GTSNPN and CDR2 SVGIG (reference sequence).